This TCR beta chain was recorded in a study of cytomegalovirus exposure and HLA in healthy donors. Study observations and caveats: Information on immune exposure was restricted to one variable (CMV serostatus). Cytomegalovirus status was reportedly diagnosed by the classifier with high specificity and sensitivity.

13 Jbeta primers and 60 Vbeta primers were used for the PCR. Method: immunoSEQ multiplex PCR; TCRdb's copy keeps in-frame clones and lacks some. The table lists about 110,000 clones. CDR3 size: 13 residues. Germline V gene sequence: CDR1 MNHNS, CDR2 SASEGT. Donors were ostensibly healthy at sampling, although undocumented immune exposures were probable. A note on this clone: Its antigen remains unidentified. At one boundary the junction diverges from the germline segment, which might be a read error.

Sequenced input: PBMCs. V is TRBV6-1 and J is TRBJ1-5; D is perhaps TRBD1 (6 bases). The sequence was collected from a man aged 30-40 years in good health and CMV-seronegative. The CDR3 protein is CASRRGGEGKEYF. CDR3 DNA sequence: TGTGCCAGCAGGAGGGGGGGGGAGGGTAAGGAGTATTTT.